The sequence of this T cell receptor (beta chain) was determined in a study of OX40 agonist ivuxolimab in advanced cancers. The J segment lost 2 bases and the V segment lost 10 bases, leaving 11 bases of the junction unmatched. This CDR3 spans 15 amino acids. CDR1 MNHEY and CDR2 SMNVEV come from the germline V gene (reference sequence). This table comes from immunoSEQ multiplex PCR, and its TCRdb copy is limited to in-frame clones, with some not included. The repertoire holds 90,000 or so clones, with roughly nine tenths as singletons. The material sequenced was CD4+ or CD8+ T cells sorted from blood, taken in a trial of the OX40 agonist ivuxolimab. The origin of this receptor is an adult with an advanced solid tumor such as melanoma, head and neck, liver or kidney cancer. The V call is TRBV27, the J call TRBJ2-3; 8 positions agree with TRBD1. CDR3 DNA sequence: TGTGCCACGTCAGGGGGCTTAGCTCTCACAGATACGCAGTATTTT. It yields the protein CATSGGLALTDTQYF.